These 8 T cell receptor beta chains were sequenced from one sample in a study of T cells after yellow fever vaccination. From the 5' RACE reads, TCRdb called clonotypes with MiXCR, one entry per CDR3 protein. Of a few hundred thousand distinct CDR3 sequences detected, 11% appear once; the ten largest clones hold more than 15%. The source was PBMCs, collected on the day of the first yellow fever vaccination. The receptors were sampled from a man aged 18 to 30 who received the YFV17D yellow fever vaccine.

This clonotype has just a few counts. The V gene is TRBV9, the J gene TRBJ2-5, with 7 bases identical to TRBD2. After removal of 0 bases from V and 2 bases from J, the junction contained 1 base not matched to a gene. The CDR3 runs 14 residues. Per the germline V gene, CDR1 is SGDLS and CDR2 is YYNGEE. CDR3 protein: CASSVGAGQETQYF. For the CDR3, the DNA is TGTGCCAGCAGCGTAGGAGCGGGGCAAGAGACCCAGTACTTC.

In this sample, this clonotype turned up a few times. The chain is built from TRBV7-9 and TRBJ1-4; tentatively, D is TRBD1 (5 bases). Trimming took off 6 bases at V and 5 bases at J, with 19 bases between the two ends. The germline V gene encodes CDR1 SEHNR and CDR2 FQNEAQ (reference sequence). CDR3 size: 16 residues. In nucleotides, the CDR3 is TGTGCCAGCAGGCGGGGACCGTTCCTGGACAATGAAAAACTGTTTTTT. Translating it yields CASRRGPFLDNEKLFF.

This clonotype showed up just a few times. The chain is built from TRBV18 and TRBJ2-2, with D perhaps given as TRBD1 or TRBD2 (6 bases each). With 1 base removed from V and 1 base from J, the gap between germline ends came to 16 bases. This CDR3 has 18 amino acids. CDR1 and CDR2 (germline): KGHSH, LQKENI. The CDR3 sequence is CASSPRPGAQKNTGELFF. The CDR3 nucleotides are TGTGCCAGCTCACCACGACCGGGGGCACAAAAGAACACCGGGGAGCTGTTTTTT.

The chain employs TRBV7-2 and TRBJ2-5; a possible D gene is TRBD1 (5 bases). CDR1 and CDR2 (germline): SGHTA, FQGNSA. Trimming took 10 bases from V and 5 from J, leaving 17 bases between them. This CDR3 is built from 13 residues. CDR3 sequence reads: CATGPSQEETQYF. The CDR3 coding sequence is TGTGCCACCGGACCGTCACAGGAGGAGACCCAGTACTTC. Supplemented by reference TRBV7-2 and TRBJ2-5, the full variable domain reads GAGVSQSPSNKVTEKGKDVELRCDPISGHTALYWYRQSLGQGLEFLIYFQGNSAPDKSGLPSDRFSAERTGGSVSTLTIQRTQQEDSAVYLCATGPSQEETQYFGPGTRLLVL.

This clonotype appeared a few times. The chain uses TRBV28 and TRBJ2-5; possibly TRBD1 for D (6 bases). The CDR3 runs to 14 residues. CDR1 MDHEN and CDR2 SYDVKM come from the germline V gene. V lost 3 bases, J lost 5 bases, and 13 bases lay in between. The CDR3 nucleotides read TGTGCCAGCAGTTTTGTGGGGCAGGGGGAGACCCAGTACTTC. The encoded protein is CASSFVGQGETQYF. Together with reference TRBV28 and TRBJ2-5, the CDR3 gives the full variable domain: DVKVTQSSRYLVKRTGEKVFLECVQDMDHENMFWYRQDPGLGLRLIYFSYDVKMKEKGDIPEGYSVSREKKERFSLILESASTNQTSMYLCASSFVGQGETQYFGPGTRLLVL.

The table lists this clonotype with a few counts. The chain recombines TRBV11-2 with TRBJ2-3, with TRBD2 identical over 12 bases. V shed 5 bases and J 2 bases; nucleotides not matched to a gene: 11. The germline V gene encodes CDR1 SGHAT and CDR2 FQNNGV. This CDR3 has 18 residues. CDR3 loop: CASSVLAGGPSYTDTQYF. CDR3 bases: TGTGCCAGCAGCGTACTAGCGGGGGGCCCCTCTTACACAGATACGCAGTATTTT.

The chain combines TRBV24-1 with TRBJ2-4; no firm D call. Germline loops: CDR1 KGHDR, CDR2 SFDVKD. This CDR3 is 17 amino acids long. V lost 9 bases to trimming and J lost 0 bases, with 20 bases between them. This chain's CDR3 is CATRFETSPLAKNIQYF. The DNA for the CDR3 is TGTGCCACCCGATTTGAGACCAGCCCCCTAGCCAAAAACATTCAGTACTTC.

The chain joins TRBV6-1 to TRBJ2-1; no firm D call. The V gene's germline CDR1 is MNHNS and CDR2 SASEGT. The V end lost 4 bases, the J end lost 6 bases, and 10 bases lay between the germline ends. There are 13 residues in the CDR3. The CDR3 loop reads CASSASPSNEQFF. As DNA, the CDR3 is TGTGCCAGCAGTGCGTCCCCGAGCAATGAGCAGTTCTTC.